This record looks at one T cell receptor (beta chain) sequence and its context. Methods used by the authors: Reference gene primer amplification yielded estimated nucleated cell counts. Repertoires were generated with immunoSEQ multiplex PCR, while TCRdb's copy carries only in-frame clones and drops some. V, J and clone size were drawn from that table, and D and trimming were deduced from the DNA. The profile shows about 100,000 clones, more than 75% of them singletons. This record belongs to a study of blood T cell repertoires in COVID-19. Study-level information: Acute-phase and convalescent COVID-19 samples originated in the United States, Italy and Spain. From T cells, B-cell-depleted T cells, or PBMCs came the material, which was cDNA or gDNA.

CDR1 and CDR2 (germline): SGHAT, FQNNGV. J was trimmed by 8 bases and V by 4 bases; bases with no gene match: 13. The CDR3 has 17 residues. The sample consisted of peripheral blood. This sequence originates from a human donor in a cohort sampled during active COVID-19. The chain has TRBV11-2 and TRBJ2-1; the match to TRBD2 covers 11 bases. CDR3 residues: CASSSNLAGGPVYEQFF. In DNA, the CDR3 is TGTGCCAGCAGCTCGAATTTAGCGGGAGGGCCCGTCTATGAGCAGTTCTTC.